Presented here are 7 T cell receptor beta chains from one specimen sequenced in a study of human versus mouse CDR3 diversity and MHC coevolution. Assay: immunoSEQ multiplex PCR; the TCRdb copy retains only in-frame clones and omits some. The data hold 75,000 to 90,000 clones, with about 94% observed a single time. Specimen: naive CD4+ T cells from blood. Subset specified: CD45RO-negative CD62L-positive naive CD4 T cells. These receptor sequences come from a person between 25 and 70 years old in good health.

The chain combines TRBV14 with TRBJ2-1, with 8 bases identical to TRBD2. This CDR3 comprises 18 residues. Germline CDR1 reads SGHDN; CDR2 reads FVKESK. The trim removed 7 bases at V and 4 bases at J, leaving 18 bases unmatched. In DNA, the CDR3 is TGTGCCAGCACTAACAGAAGGGGTAGCGGGAACCCATACAATGAGCAGTTCTTC. This codes for CASTNRRGSGNPYNEQFF. The full variable domain, in which reference TRBV14 and TRBJ2-1 provide the parts outside the CDR3, is EAGVTQFPSHSVIEKGQTVTLRCDPISGHDNLYWYRRVMGKEIKFLLHFVKESKQDESGMPNNRFLAERTGGTYSTLKVQPAELEDSGVYFCASTNRRGSGNPYNEQFFGPGTRLTVL.

The V and J genes are TRBV7-8 and TRBJ2-7; D is perhaps TRBD1 (5 bases). The V gene's germline CDR1 is SGHVS and CDR2 FQNEAQ. V shed 4 bases and J shed 2 bases, with 12 bases lying between them. This CDR3 comprises 14 residues. CDR3 region: CASSWNQGTYEQYF. The CDR3 DNA sequence: TGTGCCAGCAGCTGGAACCAGGGAACCTACGAGCAGTACTTC.

V gene TRBV10-3 combines with J gene TRBJ2-5; TRBD1 agrees at 8 bases. Trimming took 6 bases from V and 3 from J; bases not matched to a gene: 3. The germline gives CDR1 ENHRY, CDR2 SYGVKD. This CDR3 comprises 13 residues. In DNA, the CDR3 is TGTGCCATCAGGACGACAGGGGAAGAGACCCAGTACTTC. Amino acids: CAIRTTGEETQYF.

The chain couples TRBV25-1 to TRBJ2-7; D is possibly TRBD1 (6 bases). V was trimmed by 7 bases and J by 2 bases, leaving 12 bases between them. From germline, CDR1 is MGHDK and CDR2 SYGVNS. The CDR3 contains 13 residues. The CDR3 nucleotides read TGTGCCAGCACAAACACAGGGCCCTACGAGCAGTACTTC. Its protein is CASTNTGPYEQYF.

CDR3 residues: CAFESLGPEQFF. CDR3 nucleotide sequence: TGTGCCTTTGAGTCCCTCGGTCCCGAGCAGTTCTTC. The chain joins TRBV30 to TRBJ2-1; D is unclear. CDR3 size: 12 residues. Trimming took off 7 bases at V and 10 bases at J, with 17 bases between the two ends. Per the germline V gene, CDR1 is GTSNPN and CDR2 is SVGIG (reference sequence). Full variable domain (outside the CDR3, taken from reference TRBV30 and TRBJ2-1): SQTIHQWPATLVQPVGSPLSLECTVEGTSNPNLYWYRQAAGRGLQLLFYSVGIGQISSEVPQNLSASRPQDRQFILSSKKLLLSDSGFYLCAFESLGPEQFFGPGTRLTVL.

V is TRBV6-1 and J is TRBJ1-1; possible D gene TRBD1, 5 bases. Germline-derived CDR1 and CDR2 are MNHNS and SASEGT. The CDR3 extends over 13 amino acids. The V and J ends lost 7 bases and 4 bases respectively, with 13 bases between them. This CDR3 reads CASTYSGSTEAFF. The CDR3 nucleotides are TGTGCCAGCACCTACTCAGGGTCCACTGAAGCTTTCTTT.

The rearrangement uses TRBV19 and TRBJ2-7; tentatively, D is TRBD2 (5 bases). Germline CDR1 LNHDA, CDR2 SQIVND (reference sequence). The CDR3 loop spans 14 amino acids. V dropped 4 bases and J dropped 7 bases, with 17 bases sitting between them. The CDR3 region has the DNA TGTGCCAGTAGTAACGGGGTTTTGCTACGAGAGCAGTACTTC. It is translated as CASSNGVLLREQYF.